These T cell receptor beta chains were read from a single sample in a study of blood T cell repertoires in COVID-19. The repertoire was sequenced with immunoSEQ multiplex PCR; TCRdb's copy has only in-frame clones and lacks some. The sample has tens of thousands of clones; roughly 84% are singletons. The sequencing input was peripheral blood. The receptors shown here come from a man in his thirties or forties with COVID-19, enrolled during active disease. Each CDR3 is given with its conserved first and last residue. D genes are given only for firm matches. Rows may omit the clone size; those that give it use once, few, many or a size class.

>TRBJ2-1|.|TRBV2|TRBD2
CASSGTSGGFNEQFF
TGTGCCAGCAGCGGGACTAGCGGGGGATTCAATGAGCAGTTCTTC
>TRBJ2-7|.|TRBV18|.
CASSRGDSPTYEQYF
TGTGCCAGCTCACGCGGGGACAGTCCGACCTACGAGCAGTACTTC
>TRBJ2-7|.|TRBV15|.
CATSRSLGASSYEQYF
TGTGCCACCAGCAGATCCCTGGGGGCGAGCTCCTACGAGCAGTACTTC
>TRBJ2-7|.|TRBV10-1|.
CASSSQGSPPYEQYF
TGCGCCAGCAGTTCCCAGGGAAGCCCCCCCTACGAGCAGTACTTC
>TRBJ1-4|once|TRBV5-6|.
CASSLSQANEKLFF
TGTGCCAGCAGCCTTTCCCAGGCTAATGAAAAACTGTTTTTT
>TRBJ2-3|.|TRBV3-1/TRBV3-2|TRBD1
CASSQGQGRDTQYF
TGTGCCAGCAGCCAAGGACAGGGAAGAGATACGCAGTATTTT
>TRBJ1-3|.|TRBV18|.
CASSPGLSGNTIYF
TGTGCCAGCTCACCAGGCCTCTCTGGAAACACCATATATTTT
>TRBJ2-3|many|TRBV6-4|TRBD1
CASSGGTGETDTQYF
TGTGCCAGCAGTGGCGGGACAGGGGAGACAGATACGCAGTATTTT
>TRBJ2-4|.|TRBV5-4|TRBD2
CASSLMRERQNIQYF
TGTGCCAGCAGCTTGATGCGGGAGCGCCAAAACATTCAGTACTTC
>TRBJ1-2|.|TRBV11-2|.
CASSLGTVYGYTF
TGTGCCAGCAGCTTAGGGACAGTCTATGGCTACACCTTC
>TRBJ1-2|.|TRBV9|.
CASSVEDRIVRGYTF
TGTGCCAGCAGCGTAGAAGACAGAATAGTTCGGGGCTACACCTTC
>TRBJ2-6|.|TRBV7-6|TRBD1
CASRPGQGHSGANVLTF
TGTGCCAGCAGACCGGGACAGGGACACTCTGGGGCCAACGTCCTGACTTTC
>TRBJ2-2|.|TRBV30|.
CAWSGTGIWGGELFF
TGTGCCTGGAGTGGCACAGGGATTTGGGGCGGGGAGCTGTTTTTT
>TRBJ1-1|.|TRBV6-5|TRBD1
CASSYSLVRGQTEAFF
TGTGCCAGCAGTTACAGCCTCGTCAGGGGGCAAACTGAAGCTTTCTTT
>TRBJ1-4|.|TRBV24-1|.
CATNRVRRYEKLFF
TGTGCCACCAACCGGGTAAGGAGGTATGAAAAACTGTTTTTT
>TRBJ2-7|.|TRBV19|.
CASNEGGGYEQYF
TGTGCCAGTAACGAGGGAGGGGGCTACGAGCAGTACTTC
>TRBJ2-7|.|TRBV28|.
CASSPRAAYEQYF
TGTGCCAGCAGTCCCCGCGCGGCTTACGAGCAGTACTTC
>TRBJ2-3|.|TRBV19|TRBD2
CASKGTSGLAQYF
TGTGCCAGTAAGGGGACTAGCGGGCTTGCGCAGTATTTT
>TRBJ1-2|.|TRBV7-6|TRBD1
CASSLTPGQENYGYTF
TGTGCCAGCAGCTTAACGCCGGGACAGGAAAACTATGGCTACACCTTC
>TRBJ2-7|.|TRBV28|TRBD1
CASSSDRGSYEQYF
TGTGCCAGCAGTTCGGACAGGGGGTCCTACGAGCAGTACTTC
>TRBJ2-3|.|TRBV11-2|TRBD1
CASSFGQGMGDTQYF
TGTGCCAGCAGCTTCGGACAGGGAATGGGAGATACGCAGTATTTT
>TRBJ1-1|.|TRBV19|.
CASINRATNTEAFF
TGTGCCAGTATTAACAGGGCTACTAACACTGAAGCTTTCTTT
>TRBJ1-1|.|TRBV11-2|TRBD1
CASSLGDRGSPGTEAFF
TGTGCCAGCAGCTTAGGGGACAGGGGTTCCCCTGGCACTGAAGCTTTCTTT
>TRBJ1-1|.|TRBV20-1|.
CSAQKAFF
TGCAGTGCTCAGAAAGCTTTCTTT
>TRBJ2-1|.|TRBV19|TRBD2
CASTAGGYYNEQFF
TGTGCCAGTACAGCGGGGGGATACTACAATGAGCAGTTCTTC
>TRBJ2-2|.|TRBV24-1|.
CATSDLGLGAGELFF
TGTGCCACCAGTGATTTAGGGCTGGGAGCCGGGGAGCTGTTTTTT
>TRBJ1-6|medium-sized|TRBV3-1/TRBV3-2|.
CASSQGQTNSPLHF
TGTGCCAGCAGCCAAGGACAGACTAATTCACCCCTCCACTTT
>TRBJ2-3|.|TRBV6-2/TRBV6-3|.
CASSYSPVTDTQYF
TGTGCCAGCAGTTACTCGCCAGTCACAGATACGCAGTATTTT
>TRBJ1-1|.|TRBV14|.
CASSQDLGTRTEAFF
TGTGCCAGCAGCCAAGATCTTGGCACCCGCACTGAAGCTTTCTTT